Given below is one T cell receptor (beta chain) in context. This specimen belongs to a study of blood T cell repertoires in COVID-19. The table came from immunoSEQ multiplex PCR; TCRdb's copy has only in-frame clones and leaves some out. The table lists around 130,000 clones, 84% of them singletons. This CDR3 is built from 11 residues. J was trimmed by 11 bases and V by 5 bases; bases with no gene match: 8. Per germline, CDR1 GTSNPN and CDR2 SVGIG (reference sequence). This TCR came from a woman in her thirties who had recovered from COVID-19. The genes are TRBV30 and TRBJ1-1; 7 bases map to TRBD1. Material for sequencing was PBMCs or T cells enriched from blood (not recorded which). The CDR3 is CAWGDRDRAFF. CDR3 nucleotide sequence: TGTGCCTGGGGGGACAGAGATCGGGCTTTCTTT.